A selection of T cell receptor beta chains follows, all from one sample in a study of blood T cell repertoires in COVID-19. Repertoires were generated with immunoSEQ multiplex PCR, while TCRdb's copy carries only in-frame clones and drops some. This sample carries a few hundred thousand clones, roughly 88% of them seen once, and the ten largest clones take roughly 0.8%. The sample taken for sequencing was peripheral blood. These receptors were collected from a woman under 40 with acute or convalescent COVID-19. Both conserved end residues are part of each CDR3. A D gene is named only where the DNA matches it firmly. The size entry is marked missing in some rows and otherwise reads once, few, many or a size class.

d_call | clone_size | j_call | v_call | cdr3_nt | cdr3_aa
TRBD2 | NA | TRBJ2-3 | TRBV7-2 | TGTGCCAGCAGCCCCAGCGGGGATCCCGTCGATACGCAGTATTTT | CASSPSGDPVDTQYF
TRBD1 | NA | TRBJ1-4 | TRBV14 | TGTGCCAGCAGCCTCATAAGGGGGCGGGGAAATGAAAAACTGTTTTTT | CASSLIRGRGNEKLFF
NA | NA | TRBJ2-3 | TRBV11-3 | TGTGCCAGCAGCCCCCCCGGTAGCGGAGTCACAGATACGCAGTATTTT | CASSPPGSGVTDTQYF
NA | NA | TRBJ1-6 | TRBV7-2 | TGTGCCAGCAGCTTAGGGCATTCACCCCTCCACTTT | CASSLGHSPLHF
NA | NA | TRBJ2-7 | TRBV6-6 | TGTGCCAGCAGTTACTCGAGTAGCAGCACCTACGAGCAGTACTTC | CASSYSSSSTYEQYF
NA | NA | TRBJ1-5 | TRBV7-2 | TGTGCCAGCAGCTTATCTCCTGGACAAAATCAGCCCCAGCATTTT | CASSLSPGQNQPQHF
TRBD1 | once | TRBJ1-3 | TRBV30 | TGTGCCTGGAGTGAATTCGGGACAGGGCTTTACACTGGAAACACCATATATTTT | CAWSEFGTGLYTGNTIYF
NA | few | TRBJ2-2 | TRBV7-2 | TGTGCCAGCAGCTTAAGGCAGGGTAACGGGGAGCTGTTTTTT | CASSLRQGNGELFF
NA | NA | TRBJ1-3 | TRBV4-3 | TGCGCCAGCAGCCAAGATCCAGGGGCTGGAAACACCATATATTTT | CASSQDPGAGNTIYF
TRBD2 | NA | TRBJ2-2 | TRBV19 | TGTGCCAGTAGTATAGCGGGAGGGTCATTTACCGGGGAGCTGTTTTTT | CASSIAGGSFTGELFF
NA | NA | TRBJ1-5 | TRBV12-1 | TGTGCCAGCAGCCAAAGAAAGGGGGACAGAGGTCCTCCGGCGGATCAGCCCCAGCATTTT | CASSQRKGDRGPPADQPQHF
TRBD2 | NA | TRBJ2-1 | TRBV9 | TGTGCCAGCAGCGGCGGACTAGCGGGAGGGCCCGGAGAGCAGTTCTTC | CASSGGLAGGPGEQFF
NA | NA | TRBJ2-7 | TRBV7-2 | TGTGCCAGCAGCTTGCTAGCATTTTCCCACGAGCAGTACTTC | CASSLLAFSHEQYF